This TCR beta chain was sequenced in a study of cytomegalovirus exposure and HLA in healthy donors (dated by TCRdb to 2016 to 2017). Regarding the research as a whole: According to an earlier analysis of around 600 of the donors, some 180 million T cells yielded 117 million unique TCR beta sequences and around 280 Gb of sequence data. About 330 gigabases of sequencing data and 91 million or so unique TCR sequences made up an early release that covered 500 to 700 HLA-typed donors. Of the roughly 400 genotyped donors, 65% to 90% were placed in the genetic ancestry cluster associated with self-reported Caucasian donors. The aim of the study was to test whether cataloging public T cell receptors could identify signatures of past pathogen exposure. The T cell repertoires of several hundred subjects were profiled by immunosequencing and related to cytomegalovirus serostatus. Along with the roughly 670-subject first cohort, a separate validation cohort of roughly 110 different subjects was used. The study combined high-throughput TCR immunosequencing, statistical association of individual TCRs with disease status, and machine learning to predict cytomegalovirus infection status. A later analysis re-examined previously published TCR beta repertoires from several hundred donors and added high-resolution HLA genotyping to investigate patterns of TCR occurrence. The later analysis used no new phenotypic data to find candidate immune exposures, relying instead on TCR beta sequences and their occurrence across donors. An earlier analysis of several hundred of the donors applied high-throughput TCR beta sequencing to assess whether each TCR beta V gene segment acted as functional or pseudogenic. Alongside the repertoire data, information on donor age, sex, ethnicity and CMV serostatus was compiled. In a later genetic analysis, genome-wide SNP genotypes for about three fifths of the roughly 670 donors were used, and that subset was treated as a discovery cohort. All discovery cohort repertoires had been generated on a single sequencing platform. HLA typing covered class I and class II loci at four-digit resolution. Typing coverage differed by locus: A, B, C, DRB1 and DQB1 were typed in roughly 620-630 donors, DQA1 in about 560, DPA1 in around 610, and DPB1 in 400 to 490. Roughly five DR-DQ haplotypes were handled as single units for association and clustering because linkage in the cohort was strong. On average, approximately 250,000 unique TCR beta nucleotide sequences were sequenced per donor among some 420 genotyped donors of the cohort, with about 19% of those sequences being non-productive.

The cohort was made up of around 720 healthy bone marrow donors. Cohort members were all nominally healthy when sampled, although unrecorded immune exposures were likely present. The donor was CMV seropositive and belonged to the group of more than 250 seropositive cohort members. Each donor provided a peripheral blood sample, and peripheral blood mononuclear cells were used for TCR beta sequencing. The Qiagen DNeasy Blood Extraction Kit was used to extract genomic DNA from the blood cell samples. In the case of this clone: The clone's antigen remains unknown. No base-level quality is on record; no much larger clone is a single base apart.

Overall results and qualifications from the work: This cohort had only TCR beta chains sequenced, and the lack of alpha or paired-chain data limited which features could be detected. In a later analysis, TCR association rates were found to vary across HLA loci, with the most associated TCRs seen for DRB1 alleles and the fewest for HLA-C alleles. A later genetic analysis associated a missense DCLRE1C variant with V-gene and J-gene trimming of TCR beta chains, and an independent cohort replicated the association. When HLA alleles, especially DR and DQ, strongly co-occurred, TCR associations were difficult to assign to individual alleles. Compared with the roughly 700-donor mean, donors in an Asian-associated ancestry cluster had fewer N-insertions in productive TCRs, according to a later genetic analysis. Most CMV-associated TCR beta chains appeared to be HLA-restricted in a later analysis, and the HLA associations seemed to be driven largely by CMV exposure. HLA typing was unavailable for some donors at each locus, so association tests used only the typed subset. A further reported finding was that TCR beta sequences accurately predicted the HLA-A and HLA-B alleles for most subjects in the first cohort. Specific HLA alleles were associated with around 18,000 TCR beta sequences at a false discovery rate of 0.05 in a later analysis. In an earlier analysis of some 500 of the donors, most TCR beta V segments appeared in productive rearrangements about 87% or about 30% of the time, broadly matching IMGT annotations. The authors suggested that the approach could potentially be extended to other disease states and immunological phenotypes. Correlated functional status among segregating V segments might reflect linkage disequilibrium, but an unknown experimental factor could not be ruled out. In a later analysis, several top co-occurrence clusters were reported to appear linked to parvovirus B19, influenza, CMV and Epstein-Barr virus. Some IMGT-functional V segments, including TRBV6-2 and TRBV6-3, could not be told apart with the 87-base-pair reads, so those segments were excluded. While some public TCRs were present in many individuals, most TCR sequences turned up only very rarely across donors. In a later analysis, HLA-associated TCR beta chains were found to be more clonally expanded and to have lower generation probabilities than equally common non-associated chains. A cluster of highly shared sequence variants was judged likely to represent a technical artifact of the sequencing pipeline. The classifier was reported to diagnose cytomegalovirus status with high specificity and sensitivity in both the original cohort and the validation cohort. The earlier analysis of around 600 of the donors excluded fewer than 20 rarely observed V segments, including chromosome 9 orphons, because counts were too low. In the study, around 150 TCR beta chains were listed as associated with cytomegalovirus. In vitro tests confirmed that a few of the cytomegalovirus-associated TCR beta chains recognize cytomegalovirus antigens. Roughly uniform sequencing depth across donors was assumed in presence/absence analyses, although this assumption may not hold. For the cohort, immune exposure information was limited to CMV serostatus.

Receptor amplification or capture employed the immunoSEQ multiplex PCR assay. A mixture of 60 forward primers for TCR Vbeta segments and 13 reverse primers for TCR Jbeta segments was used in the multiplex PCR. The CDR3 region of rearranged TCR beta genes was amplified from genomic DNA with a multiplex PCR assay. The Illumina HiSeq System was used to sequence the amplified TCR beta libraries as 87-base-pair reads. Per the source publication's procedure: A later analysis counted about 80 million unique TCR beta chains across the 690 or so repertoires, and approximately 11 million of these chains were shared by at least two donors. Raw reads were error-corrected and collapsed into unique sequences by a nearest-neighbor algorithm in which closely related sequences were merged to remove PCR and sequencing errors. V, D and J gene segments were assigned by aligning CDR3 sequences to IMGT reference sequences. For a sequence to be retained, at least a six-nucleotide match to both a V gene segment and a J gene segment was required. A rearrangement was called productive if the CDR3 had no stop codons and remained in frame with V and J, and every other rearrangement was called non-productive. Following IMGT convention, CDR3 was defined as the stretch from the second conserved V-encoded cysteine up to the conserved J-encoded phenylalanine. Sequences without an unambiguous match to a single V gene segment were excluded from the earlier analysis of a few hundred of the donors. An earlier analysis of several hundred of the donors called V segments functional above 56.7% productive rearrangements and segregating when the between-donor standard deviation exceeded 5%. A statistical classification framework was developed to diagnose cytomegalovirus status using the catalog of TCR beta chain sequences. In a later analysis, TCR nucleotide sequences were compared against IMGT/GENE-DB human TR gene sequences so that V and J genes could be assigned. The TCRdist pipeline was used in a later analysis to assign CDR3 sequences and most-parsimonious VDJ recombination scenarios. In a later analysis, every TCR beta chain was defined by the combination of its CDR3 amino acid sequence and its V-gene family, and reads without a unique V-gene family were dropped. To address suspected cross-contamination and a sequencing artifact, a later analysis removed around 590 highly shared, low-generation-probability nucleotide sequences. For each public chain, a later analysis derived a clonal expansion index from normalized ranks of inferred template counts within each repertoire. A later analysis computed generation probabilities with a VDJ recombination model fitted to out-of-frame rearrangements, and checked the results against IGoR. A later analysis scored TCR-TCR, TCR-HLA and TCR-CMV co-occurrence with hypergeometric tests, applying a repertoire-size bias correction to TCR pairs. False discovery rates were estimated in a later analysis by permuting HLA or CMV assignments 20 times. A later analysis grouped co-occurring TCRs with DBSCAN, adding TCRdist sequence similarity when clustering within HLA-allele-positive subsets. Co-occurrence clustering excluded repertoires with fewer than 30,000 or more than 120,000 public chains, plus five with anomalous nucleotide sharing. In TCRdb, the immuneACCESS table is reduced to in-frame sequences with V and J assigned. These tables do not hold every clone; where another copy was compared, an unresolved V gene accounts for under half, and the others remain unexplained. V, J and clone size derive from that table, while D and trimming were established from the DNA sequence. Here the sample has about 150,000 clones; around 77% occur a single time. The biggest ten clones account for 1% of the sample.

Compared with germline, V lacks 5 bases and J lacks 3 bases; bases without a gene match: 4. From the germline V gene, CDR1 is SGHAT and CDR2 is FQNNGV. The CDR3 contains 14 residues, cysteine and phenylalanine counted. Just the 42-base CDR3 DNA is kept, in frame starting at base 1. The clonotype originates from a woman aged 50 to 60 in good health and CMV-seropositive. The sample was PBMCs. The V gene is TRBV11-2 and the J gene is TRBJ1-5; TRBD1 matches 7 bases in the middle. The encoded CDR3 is CASSVGTANQPQHF. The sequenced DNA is TGTGCCAGCAGCGTCGGGACAGCCAATCAGCCCCAGCATTTT.